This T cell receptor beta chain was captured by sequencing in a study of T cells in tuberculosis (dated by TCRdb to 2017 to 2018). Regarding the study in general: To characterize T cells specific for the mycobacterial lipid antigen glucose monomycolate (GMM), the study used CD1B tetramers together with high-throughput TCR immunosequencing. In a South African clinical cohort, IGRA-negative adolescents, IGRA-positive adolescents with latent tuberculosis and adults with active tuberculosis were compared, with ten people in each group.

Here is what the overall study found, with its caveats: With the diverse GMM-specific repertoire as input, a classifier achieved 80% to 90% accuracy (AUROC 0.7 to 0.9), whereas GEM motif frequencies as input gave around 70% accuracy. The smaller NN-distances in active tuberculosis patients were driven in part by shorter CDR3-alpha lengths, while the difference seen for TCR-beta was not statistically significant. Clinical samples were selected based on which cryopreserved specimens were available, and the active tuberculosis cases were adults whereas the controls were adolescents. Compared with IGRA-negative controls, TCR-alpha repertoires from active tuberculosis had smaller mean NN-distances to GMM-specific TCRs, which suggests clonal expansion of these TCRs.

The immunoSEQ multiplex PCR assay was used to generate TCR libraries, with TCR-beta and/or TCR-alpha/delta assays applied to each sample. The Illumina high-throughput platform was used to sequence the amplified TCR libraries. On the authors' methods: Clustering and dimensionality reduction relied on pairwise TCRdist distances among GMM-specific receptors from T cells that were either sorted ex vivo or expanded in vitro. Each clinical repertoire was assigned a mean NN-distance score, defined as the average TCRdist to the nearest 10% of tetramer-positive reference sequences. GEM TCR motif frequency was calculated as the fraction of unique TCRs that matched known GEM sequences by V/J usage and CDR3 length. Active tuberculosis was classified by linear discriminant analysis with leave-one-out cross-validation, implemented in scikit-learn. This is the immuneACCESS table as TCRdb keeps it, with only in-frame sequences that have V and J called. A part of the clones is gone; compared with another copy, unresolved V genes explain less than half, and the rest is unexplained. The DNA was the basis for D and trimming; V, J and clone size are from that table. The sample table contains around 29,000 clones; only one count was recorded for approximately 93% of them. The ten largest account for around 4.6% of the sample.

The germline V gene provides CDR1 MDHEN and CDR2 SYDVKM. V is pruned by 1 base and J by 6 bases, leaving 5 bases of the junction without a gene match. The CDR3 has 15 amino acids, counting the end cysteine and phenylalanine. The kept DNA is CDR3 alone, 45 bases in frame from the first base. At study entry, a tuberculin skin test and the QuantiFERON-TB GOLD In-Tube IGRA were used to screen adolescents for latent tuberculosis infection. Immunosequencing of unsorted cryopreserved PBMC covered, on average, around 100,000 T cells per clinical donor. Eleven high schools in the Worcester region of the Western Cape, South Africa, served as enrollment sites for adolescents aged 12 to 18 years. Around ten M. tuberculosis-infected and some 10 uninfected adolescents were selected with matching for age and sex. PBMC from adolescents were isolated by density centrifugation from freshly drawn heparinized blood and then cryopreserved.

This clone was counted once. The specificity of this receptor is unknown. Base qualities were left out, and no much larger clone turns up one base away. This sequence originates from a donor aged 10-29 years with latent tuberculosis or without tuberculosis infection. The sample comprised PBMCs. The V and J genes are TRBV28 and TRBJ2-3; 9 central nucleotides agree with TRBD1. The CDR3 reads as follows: CASSLSGTGSDTQYF. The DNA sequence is TGTGCCAGCAGTTTATCGGGGACAGGGAGCGATACGCAGTATTTT. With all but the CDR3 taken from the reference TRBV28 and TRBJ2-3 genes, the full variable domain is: DVKVTQSSRYLVKRTGEKVFLECVQDMDHENMFWYRQDPGLGLRLIYFSYDVKMKEKGDIPEGYSVSREKKERFSLILESASTNQTSMYLCASSLSGTGSDTQYFGPGTRLTVL.